This T cell receptor (beta chain) was profiled in a study of T cells in localized non-small cell lung cancer. Regarding the study as a whole: In uninvolved adjacent lung, T cell clonality reached its highest value, exceeding tumor. Appearance in adjacent lung was seen for a median around 60 of the top 100 tumor clones. Longer overall survival associated with higher blood T cell density; shorter survival with higher adjacent-lung clonality. Without multi-region sequencing, intratumor heterogeneity could not be excluded.

Turning to this clone: Its antigen is undetermined.

Measured with immunoSEQ multiplex PCR; TCRdb has only the in-frame clones, and not every one. Of 15,000 to 25,000 clones in the sample, about 80% were seen once. The V end lost 4 bases, the J end lost 11 bases, and 14 bases lay between the germline ends. Germline V gene sequence: CDR1 KGHSH, CDR2 LQKENI. This CDR3 region has 12 residues. The V and J genes are TRBV18 and TRBJ1-1; D not certain. The source was peripheral blood, collected before any cancer treatment. This receptor was taken from a man aged 40-75 years with stage I lung adenocarcinoma. DNA for the CDR3: TGTGCCAGCTCACTTGTCGAGGGAGAGGCTTTCTTT. It translates to CASSLVEGEAFF. The variable domain in full, completed from reference TRBV18 and TRBJ1-1, reads NAGVMQNPRHLVRRRGQEARLRCSPMKGHSHVYWYRQLPEEGLKFMVYLQKENIIDESGMPKERFSAEFPKEGPSILRIQQVVRGDSAAYFCASSLVEGEAFFGQGTRLTVV.